The 2 T cell receptor beta chains in this list originate from one sample, sequenced in a study of blood T cell repertoires in COVID-19. Generated by immunoSEQ multiplex PCR, the TCRdb table keeps only in-frame clones and is missing some. The sample consists of 320,000 or so clones, over 75% of them appearing once. The specimen was PBMCs or T cells enriched from blood (not recorded which). The source of these receptors is a man aged 30 to 45 who had recovered from COVID-19.

V and J are TRBV5-6 and TRBJ1-5; D possibly corresponds to TRBD1 (6 bases). V was trimmed by 3 bases and J by 0 bases, leaving 13 bases between them. Germline lookup yields CDR1 SGHDT and CDR2 YYEEEE. This CDR3 has 16 amino acids. The DNA of the CDR3 is TGTGCCAGCAGCTCCCGGGACACTTATAGCAATCAGCCCCAGCATTTT. Translating it yields CASSSRDTYSNQPQHF.

The chain carries TRBV7-2 and TRBJ2-2; 7 positions match TRBD1. In germline, CDR1 is SGHTA, CDR2 FQGNSA. V lost 3 bases to trimming and J lost 7 bases; unmatched junction nucleotides: 5. This CDR3 region has 14 residues. CDR3 sequence reads: CASSFQGVFGELFF. DNA for the CDR3: TGTGCCAGCAGCTTCCAGGGGGTATTCGGGGAGCTGTTTTTT.